One and the same sample provided the 20 T cell receptor beta chains below, sequenced in a study of metastatic and nonmetastatic thyroid tumors. TCRdb ran MiXCR on the PCR reads. The top ten clones hold around 3.3% of a sample with about 92,000 clones, 15% of them seen once. None of the patients had undergone any treatment ahead of thyroid surgery. The material sequenced was blood. These receptors were obtained from a female donor with papillary thyroid cancer or a benign thyroid nodule (not recorded which). Some clones in this sample may be carry-over from other donors' samples.

The chain combines TRBV12-3 or TRBV12-4 with TRBJ1-5; 7 positions agree with TRBD1. The V segment lost 9 bases and the J segment 4 bases; nucleotides outside the gene matches: 9. The CDR3 has 14 residues. In DNA form, the CDR3 reads TGTGCCAGGCAGGGGACAGCGGTTAATCAGCCCCAGCATTTT. Encoded protein: CARQGTAVNQPQHF.

Note on this clone: Being one base from a much bigger clone, this may be a read error. V is TRBV20-1 and J is TRBJ1-4; 9 nucleotides align to TRBD1. The germline CDR1 and CDR2 sequences are DFQATT and SNEGSKA (reference sequence). With V trimmed by 5 bases and J by 2 bases, 6 bases remained unmatched. The CDR3 runs to 15 residues. The CDR3 loop is CSAEGTGCTNEKLFF. For the CDR3, the DNA is TGCAGTGCTGAGGGGACAGGGTGTACTAATGAAAAACTGTTTTTT.

The sample holds many counts of this clone. The rearrangement joins TRBV6-2 or TRBV6-3 to TRBJ2-3, with 9 bases identical to TRBD2. The ends lost 5 bases at V and 6 bases at J; junction bases unmatched: 9. This CDR3 contains 15 residues. Germline V CDR1 and CDR2: MNHEY, SVGEGT. The CDR3 spells CASSITSGSHDTQYF. The CDR3, as DNA: TGTGCCAGCAGTATAACTAGCGGGTCCCACGATACGCAGTATTTT.

This clone was picked up many times. The chain recombines TRBV5-1 with TRBJ1-2; D uncertain. V was pared by 5 bases and J by 4 bases, with 9 bases between. CDR1 is SGHRS, CDR2 YFSETQ, per germline. The CDR3 consists of 12 residues. The CDR3 here is CASRREGYGYTF. The CDR3 DNA is TGCGCCAGCAGAAGGGAGGGCTATGGCTACACCTTC.

This clone was seen repeatedly, ten times or more. The chain employs TRBV12-3 or TRBV12-4 and TRBJ2-7; unclear D gene. This CDR3 has 12 amino acids. The ends were cut back, 6 bases at V and 5 bases at J, with 11 bases in the middle. CDR3 sequence (DNA): TGTGCCAGCAGGGCTCTAGGAAACGAGCAGTACTTC. Translation gives CASRALGNEQYF.

This clone was recorded many times. DNA of the CDR3: TGTGCCAGCAGTCGTCTGGGGGCCGATAGCAATCAGCCCCAGCATTTT. It translates to CASSRLGADSNQPQHF. V is TRBV7-8 and J is TRBJ1-5, with D maybe TRBD1 (6 bases). Trimming shortened V by 6 bases and J by 0 bases, and 15 bases separated the two germline ends. The CDR3 runs 16 residues. Germline loops: CDR1 SGHVS, CDR2 FQNEAQ.

This clone was seen at least ten times. The chain combines TRBV5-6 with TRBJ1-3; no clear D. Trimming pared 1 base from V and 0 bases from J, leaving 11 bases between. CDR3 size: 16 residues. The germline CDR1 and CDR2 sequences are SGHDT and YYEEEE. The DNA for the CDR3 is TGTGCCAGCAGCTTGCAACGGTTGAGCTCTGGAAACACCATATATTTT. Translated, it gives CASSLQRLSSGNTIYF.

This clone has a handful of counts. V is TRBV5-4 and J is TRBJ2-6; the D is unclear. Trimming removed 1 base at V and 1 base at J, with 9 bases between. CDR3 length equals 16 residues. Germline V gene lookup returns CDR1 SGHNT and CDR2 YYREEE (reference sequence). The CDR3 region has the DNA TGTGCCAGCAGCTTGATAGCTAGGTCTGGGGCCAACGTCCTGACTTTC. As protein: CASSLIARSGANVLTF.

This clone was observed at least ten times. Here the CDR3 reads CASSLLIARISMNTEAFF. CDR3 coding DNA: TGTGCCAGCAGCTTACTGATAGCTCGGATCTCCATGAACACTGAAGCTTTCTTT. This rearrangement joins TRBV11-1 to TRBJ1-1; no clear D gene. The CDR3 totals 18 residues. Germline CDR1 is SGHAT and CDR2 is FQDESV (reference sequence). V was cut by 2 bases and J by 0 bases, with 19 bases left in between.

At least ten counts were recorded for this clone. J is TRBJ1-1 and V is TRBV7-9; D uncertain. Germline V gene lookup returns CDR1 SEHNR and CDR2 FQNEAQ (reference sequence). This CDR3 region has 11 residues. V dropped 0 bases and J dropped 6 bases, with 2 bases sitting between them. CDR3: CASSLAAEAFF. For the CDR3, the DNA is TGTGCCAGCAGCTTAGCAGCTGAAGCTTTCTTT.

This clone was detected many times. This chain connects TRBV11-2 to TRBJ1-1, with D uncertain. The V and J ends lost 5 bases and 6 bases respectively, with 16 bases between them. Germline CDR1 and CDR2: SGHAT and FQNNGV. This CDR3 region has 14 residues. The CDR3 region has the DNA TGTGCCAGCAGCCCAAGAGGAGGTTGGGCTGAAGCTTTCTTT. Translated, it gives CASSPRGGWAEAFF.

To note about this clone: Since the CDR3 does not end with the conserved phenylalanine or tryptophan, this likely comes from a read error. The DNA is left out, because the CDR3 cannot be placed on it with certainty; the CDR3 is given as TCRdb lists it. This chain connects TRBV7-4 to TRBJ2-1; the table's D call TRBD1 went unverified against the DNA. The CDR3 length is 9 residues, termini included. From germline, CDR1 is SGHVT and CDR2 SQSDAQ. CDR3 region: CASISPGDV.

This clone was counted ten times or more. The chain carries TRBV6-2 or TRBV6-3 and TRBJ2-7; D is ambiguous. Germline V gene data show CDR1 as MNHEY and CDR2 as SVGEGT. This CDR3 contains 12 residues. The ends were cut back, 5 bases at V and 1 base at J, with 6 bases in the middle. CDR3 region: CASSALSYEQYF. The CDR3 bases are TGTGCCAGCAGTGCCTTATCCTACGAGCAGTACTTC.

V is TRBV6-1 and J is TRBJ1-5; perhaps TRBD1 as D (5 bases). The germline gives CDR1 MNHNS, CDR2 SASEGT. The CDR3 loop spans 15 amino acids. V was clipped by 7 bases and J by 2 bases, with 15 bases between them. The CDR3 coding sequence is TGTGCCAGCATTTCGTTGGCGGGGGGCAATCAGCCCCAGCATTTT. Its translation is CASISLAGGNQPQHF.

This clone was seen repeatedly, ten times or more. The chain uses TRBV7-9 and TRBJ2-1, with TRBD2 identical over 8 bases. In germline, CDR1 is SEHNR, CDR2 FQNEAQ (reference sequence). J lost 2 bases, V lost 6 bases, and 9 bases had no gene match. The CDR3 totals 16 residues. The DNA for the CDR3 is TGTGCCAGCAGACCAAACGGGGGGGGTCCCTACAATGAGCAGTTCTTC. Protein sequence: CASRPNGGGPYNEQFF.

This clone was recorded many times. V and J are TRBV19 and TRBJ2-7; no definite D call. V lost 3 bases, J lost 2 bases, and 11 bases lay in between. CDR3 size: 14 residues. The V gene's germline CDR1 is LNHDA and CDR2 SQIVND (reference sequence). The CDR3 DNA is TGTGCCAGTAGTATTGAAGGCGATGCCTACGAGCAGTACTTC. Translation: CASSIEGDAYEQYF.

About this clone itself: The junction does not match germline at one end; this may be a read error. This rearrangement joins TRBV3-1 to TRBJ2-3; 8 bases agree with TRBD2. This CDR3 contains 15 residues. The germline V gene has CDR1 LGHDT and CDR2 YNNKEL (reference sequence). CDR3 amino acids: CASSLRGGGTGTQYF. The CDR3 bases are TGTGCCAGCAGCCTACGGGGGGGGGGCACAGGTACGCAGTATTTT.

This clone has a count of ten or more. The chain combines TRBV6-1 with TRBJ2-7, with D maybe TRBD1 (5 bases). V was shortened by 4 bases and J by 0 bases, with 13 bases between the two germline ends. Per germline, CDR1 MNHNS and CDR2 SASEGT. The CDR3 totals 15 residues. The CDR3 DNA reads as TGTGCCAGCAGTGGAGGACACTCACTCTCCTACGAGCAGTACTTC. Protein product: CASSGGHSLSYEQYF.

Note on this clone: This specimen includes other DNA sequences encoding the same CDR3. The chain recombines TRBV28 with TRBJ1-5; D is possibly TRBD1 (5 bases). This CDR3 is built from 14 residues. The V gene lost 5 bases and the J gene lost 5 bases, with 13 bases spanning the gap. The germline gives CDR1 MDHEN, CDR2 SYDVKM. The CDR3 loop is CASSVTGGHQPQHF. As DNA, the CDR3 is TGTGCCAGCAGTGTTACAGGTGGCCATCAGCCCCAGCATTTT. The full variable domain, completed using reference TRBV28 and TRBJ1-5, is DVKVTQSSRYLVKRTGEKVFLECVQDMDHENMFWYRQDPGLGLRLIYFSYDVKMKEKGDIPEGYSVSREKKERFSLILESASTNQTSMYLCASSVTGGHQPQHFGDGTRLSIL.

This clone appeared a few times. At one end, the junction sequence differs from germline, possibly due to a read error. The rearrangement links TRBV2 to TRBJ2-4; 14 positions agree with TRBD2. The CDR3 length is 14 residues. Per the germline V gene, CDR1 is SNHLY and CDR2 is FYNNEI. The CDR3 reads CASSGGRGLAGDPF. CDR3 in DNA: TGTGCCAGCAGTGGGGGGCGGGGACTAGCGGGGGATCCCTTC. The whole variable domain, filled in from reference TRBV2 and TRBJ2-4, reads EPEVTQTPSHQVTQMGQEVILRCVPISNHLYFYWYRQILGQKVEFLVSFYNNEISEKSEIFDDQFSVERPDGSNFTLKIRSTKLEDSAMYFCASSGGRGLAGDPFGAGTRLSVL.